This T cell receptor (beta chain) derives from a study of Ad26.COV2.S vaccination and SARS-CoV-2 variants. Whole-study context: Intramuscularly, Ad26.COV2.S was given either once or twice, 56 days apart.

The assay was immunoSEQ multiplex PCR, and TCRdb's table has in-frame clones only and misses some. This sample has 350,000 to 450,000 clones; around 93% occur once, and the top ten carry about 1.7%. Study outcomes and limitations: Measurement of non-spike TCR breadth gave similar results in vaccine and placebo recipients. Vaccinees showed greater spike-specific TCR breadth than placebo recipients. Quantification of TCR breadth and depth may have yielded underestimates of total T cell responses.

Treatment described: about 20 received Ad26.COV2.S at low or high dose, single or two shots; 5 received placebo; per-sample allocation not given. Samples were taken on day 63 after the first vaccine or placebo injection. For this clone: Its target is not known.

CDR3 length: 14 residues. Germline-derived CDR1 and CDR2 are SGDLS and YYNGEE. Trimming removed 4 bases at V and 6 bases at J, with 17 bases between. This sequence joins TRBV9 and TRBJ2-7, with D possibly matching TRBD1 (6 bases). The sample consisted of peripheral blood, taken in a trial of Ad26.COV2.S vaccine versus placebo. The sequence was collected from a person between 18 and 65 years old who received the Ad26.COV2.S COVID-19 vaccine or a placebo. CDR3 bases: TGTGCCAGCAGCCCTCGAACAGGGTACGGCGAGCAGTACTTC. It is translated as CASSPRTGYGEQYF.